This T cell receptor beta chain was sequenced during a study of blood T cell repertoires in COVID-19. Study summary: Sites in the United States, Italy and Spain provided acute and convalescent COVID-19 samples. T cells, B-cell-depleted T cells, or PBMCs provided the cDNA or gDNA that served as material.

How the authors handled the data: Nucleated cell counts were estimated from reference gene primer amplification. This table comes from immunoSEQ multiplex PCR, and its TCRdb copy is limited to in-frame clones, with some not included. V and J calls and clone size are those listed in that table; D and trimming were worked out from the DNA. The data contain about 280,000 clones, about four fifths of them singletons. CDR3 length equals 14 residues. Germline assignment: CDR1 MDHEN and CDR2 SYDVKM. V dropped 5 bases and J dropped 3; count of bases not matched to a gene: 3. The sequenced sample was peripheral blood. The rearrangement uses TRBV28 and TRBJ2-7; 11 bases align to TRBD2. This receptor was obtained from a woman between 45 and 65 years old who had recovered from COVID-19. The CDR3 region is CASSRLAGSYEQYF. The CDR3 bases are TGTGCCAGCAGTAGACTAGCGGGGAGCTACGAGCAGTACTTC.